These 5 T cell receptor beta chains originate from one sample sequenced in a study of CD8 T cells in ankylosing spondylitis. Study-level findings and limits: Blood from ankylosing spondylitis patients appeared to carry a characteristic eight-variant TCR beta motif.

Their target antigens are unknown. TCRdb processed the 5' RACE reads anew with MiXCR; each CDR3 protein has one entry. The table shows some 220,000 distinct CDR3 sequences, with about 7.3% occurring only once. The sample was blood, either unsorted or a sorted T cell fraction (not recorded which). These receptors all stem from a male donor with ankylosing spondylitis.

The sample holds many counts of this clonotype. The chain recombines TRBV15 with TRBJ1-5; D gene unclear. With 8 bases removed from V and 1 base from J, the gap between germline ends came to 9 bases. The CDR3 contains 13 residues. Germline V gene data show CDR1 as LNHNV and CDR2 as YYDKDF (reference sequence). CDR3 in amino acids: CATGGLSNQPQHF. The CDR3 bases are TGTGCCACCGGAGGGCTAAGCAATCAGCCCCAGCATTTT.

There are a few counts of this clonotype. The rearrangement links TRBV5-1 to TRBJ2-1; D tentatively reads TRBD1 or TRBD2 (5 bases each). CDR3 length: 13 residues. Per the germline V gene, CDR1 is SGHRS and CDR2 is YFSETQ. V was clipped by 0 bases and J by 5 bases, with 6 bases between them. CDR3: CASSLGDHNEQFF. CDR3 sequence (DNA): TGCGCCAGCAGCTTGGGGGACCACAATGAGCAGTTCTTC.

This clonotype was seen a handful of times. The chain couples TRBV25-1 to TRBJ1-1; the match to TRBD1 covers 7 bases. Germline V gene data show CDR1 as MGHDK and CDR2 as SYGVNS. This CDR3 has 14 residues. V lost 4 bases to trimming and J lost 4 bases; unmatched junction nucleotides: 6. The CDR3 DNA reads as TGTGCCAGCAGTGCGACAGGGTCGAGCACTGAAGCTTTCTTT. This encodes CASSATGSSTEAFF.

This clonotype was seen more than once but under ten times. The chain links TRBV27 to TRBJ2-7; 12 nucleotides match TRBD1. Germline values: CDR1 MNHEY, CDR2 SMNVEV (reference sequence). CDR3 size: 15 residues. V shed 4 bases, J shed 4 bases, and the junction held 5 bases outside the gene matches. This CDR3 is CASSSGTGGRYEQYF. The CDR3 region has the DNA TGTGCCAGCAGTTCGGGGACAGGGGGCAGGTACGAGCAGTACTTC.

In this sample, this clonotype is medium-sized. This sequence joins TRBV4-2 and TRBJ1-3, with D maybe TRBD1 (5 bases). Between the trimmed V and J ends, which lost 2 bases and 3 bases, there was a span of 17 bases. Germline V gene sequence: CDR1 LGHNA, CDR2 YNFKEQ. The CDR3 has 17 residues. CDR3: CASSQMRTSGFGNTIYF. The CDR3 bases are TGTGCCAGCAGCCAAATGCGGACATCCGGCTTTGGAAACACCATATATTTT.